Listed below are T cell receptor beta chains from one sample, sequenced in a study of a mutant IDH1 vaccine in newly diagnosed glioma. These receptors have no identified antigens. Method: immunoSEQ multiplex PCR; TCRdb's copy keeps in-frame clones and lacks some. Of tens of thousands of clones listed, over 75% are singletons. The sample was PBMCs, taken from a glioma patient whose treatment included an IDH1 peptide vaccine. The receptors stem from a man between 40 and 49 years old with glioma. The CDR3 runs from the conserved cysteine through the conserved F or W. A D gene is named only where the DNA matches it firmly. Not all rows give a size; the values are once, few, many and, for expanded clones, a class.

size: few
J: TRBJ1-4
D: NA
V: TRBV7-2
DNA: TGTGCCAGCAGCCTGGGGGGGTCAACTAATGAAAAACTGTTTTTT
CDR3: CASSLGGSTNEKLFF

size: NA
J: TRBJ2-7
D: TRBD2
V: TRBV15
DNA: TGTGCCACCAGCAGAGAGCGGGGGAGCTCCTACGAGCAGTACTTC
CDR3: CATSRERGSSYEQYF

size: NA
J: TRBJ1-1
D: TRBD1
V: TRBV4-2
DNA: TGTGCCAGCAGCCAAGATAGTGGACAGGAGAACACTGAAGCTTTCTTT
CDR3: CASSQDSGQENTEAFF

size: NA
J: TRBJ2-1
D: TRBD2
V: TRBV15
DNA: TGTGCCACCAGCAAAGGACTAGCGGGAGAGTTCCGGGACAATGAGCAGTTCTTC
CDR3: CATSKGLAGEFRDNEQFF

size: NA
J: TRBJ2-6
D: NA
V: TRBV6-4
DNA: TGTGCCAGCAGTGACTCGAGCTCTGGGGCCAACGTCCTGACTTTC
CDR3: CASSDSSSGANVLTF

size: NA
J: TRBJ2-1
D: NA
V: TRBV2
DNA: TGTGCCAGCAGTGAAACGCGGGGGCAATACAATGAGCAGTTCTTC
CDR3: CASSETRGQYNEQFF

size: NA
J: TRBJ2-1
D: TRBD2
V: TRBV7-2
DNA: TGTGCCAGCAGCTTAGGCGGCGGAGCGGGAGTCAATGAGCAGTTCTTC
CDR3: CASSLGGGAGVNEQFF

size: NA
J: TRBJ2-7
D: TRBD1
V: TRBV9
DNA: TGTGCCAGCAGCGTGGGAGGGGACAGGGGGCTCGAGCAGTACTTC
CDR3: CASSVGGDRGLEQYF

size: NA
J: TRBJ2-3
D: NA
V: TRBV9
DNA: TGTGCCAGCAGCGTAAGAATGCGGGAAGATACGCAGTATTTT
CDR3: CASSVRMREDTQYF

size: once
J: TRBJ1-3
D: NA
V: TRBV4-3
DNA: TGCGCCAGCAGCCAAGCTGCAGCTGGAAACACCATATATTTT
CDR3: CASSQAAAGNTIYF

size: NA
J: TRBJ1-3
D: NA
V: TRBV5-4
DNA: TGTGCCAGCAGCTCCGAAGGAGGTGGAAACACCATATATTTT
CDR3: CASSSEGGGNTIYF

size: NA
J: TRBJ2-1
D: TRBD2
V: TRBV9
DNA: TGTGCCAGCAGCGTAGGCGGGAGCACCGATGAGCAGTTCTTC
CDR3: CASSVGGSTDEQFF

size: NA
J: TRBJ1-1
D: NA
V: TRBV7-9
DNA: TGTGCCAGCAGCTTCCAGGGGACAAACACTGAAGCTTTCTTT
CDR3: CASSFQGTNTEAFF

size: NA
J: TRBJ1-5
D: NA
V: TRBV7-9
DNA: TGTGCCAGCAGCCCCGGGGGGAATCAGCCCCAGCATTTT
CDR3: CASSPGGNQPQHF

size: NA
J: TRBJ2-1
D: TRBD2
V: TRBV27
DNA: TGTGCCAGCAGTTCTCGTACTAGCGGGGGTTTTTACAATGAGCAGTTCTTC
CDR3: CASSSRTSGGFYNEQFF

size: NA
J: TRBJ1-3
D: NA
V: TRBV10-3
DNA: TGTGCCATCAGTGAGATAGTACCTATCGGAAACACCATATATTTT
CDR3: CAISEIVPIGNTIYF

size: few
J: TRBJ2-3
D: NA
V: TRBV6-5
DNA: TGTGCCAGCAGTTCCCGGAGGGGGACAGATACGCAGTATTTT
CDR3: CASSSRRGTDTQYF

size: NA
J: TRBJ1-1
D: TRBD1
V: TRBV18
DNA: TGTGCCAGCTCACCGGCGACAGGGGGAGGGACTGAAGCTTTCTTT
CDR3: CASSPATGGGTEAFF

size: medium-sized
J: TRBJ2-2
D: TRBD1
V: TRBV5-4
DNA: TGTGCCAGCAGCTCCGGGACAGCTTTCACCGGGGAGCTGTTTTTT
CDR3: CASSSGTAFTGELFF

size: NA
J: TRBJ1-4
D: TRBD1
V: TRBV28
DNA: TGTGCCAGCAGTGAACCCTGGACAGGGGCGACTAATGAAAAACTGTTTTTT
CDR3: CASSEPWTGATNEKLFF

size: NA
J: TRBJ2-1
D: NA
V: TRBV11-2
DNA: TGTGCCAGCAGCTTGAGGTTGAGGGGGTCCTACAATGAGCAGTTCTTC
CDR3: CASSLRLRGSYNEQFF

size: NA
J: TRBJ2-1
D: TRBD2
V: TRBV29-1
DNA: TGCAGCTCTTCCGGGACTAGCCGGGTCGTTGAGCAGTTCTTC
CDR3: CSSSGTSRVVEQFF

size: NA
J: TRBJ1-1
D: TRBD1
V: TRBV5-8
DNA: TGTGCCAGCAGCTTGCAGGGACAGGAGTACGGTATGGCTTTCTTT
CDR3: CASSLQGQEYGMAFF

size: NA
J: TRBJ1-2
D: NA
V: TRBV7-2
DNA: TGTGCCAGCAGCTTAGCGGCCCTAGGAGGGTTAGGCTATGGCTACACCTTC
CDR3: CASSLAALGGLGYGYTF

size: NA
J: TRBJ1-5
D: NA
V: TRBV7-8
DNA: TGTGCCAGCAGCTCTCAAAATCAGCCCCAGCATTTT
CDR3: CASSSQNQPQHF

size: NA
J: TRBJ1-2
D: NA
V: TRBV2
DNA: TGTGCCAGCAAACGTTCACAGGGTTGGGTTGGCTACACCTTC
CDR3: CASKRSQGWVGYTF

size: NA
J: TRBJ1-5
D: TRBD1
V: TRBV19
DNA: TGTGCCAGGACAGGGGATCAGCCCCAGCATTTT
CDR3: CARTGDQPQHF

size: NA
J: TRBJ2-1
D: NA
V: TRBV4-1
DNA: TGCGCCAGCAGCCAAGATCGAGACGGGAAGCGGGACAATGAGCAGTTCTTC
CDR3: CASSQDRDGKRDNEQFF

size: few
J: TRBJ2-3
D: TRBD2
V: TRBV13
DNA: TGTGCCAGCAGCTTAGCCCACCTAGCGGAGACCACAGATACGCAGTATTTT
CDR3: CASSLAHLAETTDTQYF

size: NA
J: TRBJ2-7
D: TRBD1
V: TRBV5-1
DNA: TGCGCCAGCAGCTTTAGCCGGACAGGGCTAGACGAGCAGTACTTC
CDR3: CASSFSRTGLDEQYF

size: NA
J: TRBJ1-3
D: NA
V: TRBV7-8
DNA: TGTGCCAGCAGCTTTGGGGACGCCGAAAACACCATATATTTT
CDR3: CASSFGDAENTIYF

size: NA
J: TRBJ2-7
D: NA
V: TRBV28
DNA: TGTGCCAGCAGTTTAAGTAGCGGCTATAACTACGAGCAGTACTTC
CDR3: CASSLSSGYNYEQYF

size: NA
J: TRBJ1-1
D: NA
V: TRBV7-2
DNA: TGTGCCAGCAGCTTATCCATCAACACTGAAGCTTTCTTT
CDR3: CASSLSINTEAFF

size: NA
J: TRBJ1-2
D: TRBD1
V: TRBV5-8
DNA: TGTGCCAGCAGCTGGGACAGGGCTAACTATGGCTACACCTTC
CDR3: CASSWDRANYGYTF

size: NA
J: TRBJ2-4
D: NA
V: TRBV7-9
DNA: TGTGCCAGCAGCTTCAATGGGGACAACATTCAGTACTTC
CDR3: CASSFNGDNIQYF

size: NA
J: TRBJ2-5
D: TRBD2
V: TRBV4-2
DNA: TGTGCCAGCAGCCTTACCGGGACTAGCGGGGGTCTCCAAGAGACCCAGTACTTC
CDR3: CASSLTGTSGGLQETQYF

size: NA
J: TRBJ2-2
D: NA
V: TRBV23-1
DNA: TGCGCCAGCAGTCAACCCCAAAGGGGGGACGAAGAGGATACCGGGGAGCTGTTTTTT
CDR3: CASSQPQRGDEEDTGELFF

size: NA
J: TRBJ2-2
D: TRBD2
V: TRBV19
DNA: TGTGCCAGTAGTCCGGGACTAGCGGGCACCGGGGAGCTGTTTTTT
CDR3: CASSPGLAGTGELFF

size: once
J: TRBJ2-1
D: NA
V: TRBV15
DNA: TGTGCCACCAGCCCCCCAGGGGGGCTAGGTCCTGAGCAGTTCTTC
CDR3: CATSPPGGLGPEQFF

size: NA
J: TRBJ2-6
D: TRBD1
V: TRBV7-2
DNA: TGTGCCAGCAGCGTACAGGGGGCTGGTGGGGCCAACGTCCTGACTTTC
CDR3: CASSVQGAGGANVLTF

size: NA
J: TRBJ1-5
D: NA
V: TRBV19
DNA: TGTGCCAGTAGTATCCAAAATCAGCCCCAGCATTTT
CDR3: CASSIQNQPQHF

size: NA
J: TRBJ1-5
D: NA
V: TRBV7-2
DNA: TGTGCCAGCAGCTCCATACTTGGTAGCACGCAGCCCCAGCATTTT
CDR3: CASSSILGSTQPQHF

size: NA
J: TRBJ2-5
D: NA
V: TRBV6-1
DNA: TGTGCCAGCAGCCCCTTTCCGGGAAAGACCCAGTACTTC
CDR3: CASSPFPGKTQYF

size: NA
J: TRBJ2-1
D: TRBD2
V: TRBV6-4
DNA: TGTGCCAGCAGTGACCAGCTGTTGGGGGGGACCTACAATGAGCAGTTCTTC
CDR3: CASSDQLLGGTYNEQFF

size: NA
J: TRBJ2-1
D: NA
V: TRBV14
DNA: TGTGCCAGCAGCCAAGAAGCGGGTGAGCAGTTCTTC
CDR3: CASSQEAGEQFF

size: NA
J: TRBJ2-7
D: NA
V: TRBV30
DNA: TGTGCCTGGAGTGACGGACCCTACGAGCAGTACTTC
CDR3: CAWSDGPYEQYF

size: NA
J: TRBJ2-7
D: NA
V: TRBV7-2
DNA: TGTGCCAGCAGCTTAGGCACAGAGAGTCAGCAGTACTTC
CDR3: CASSLGTESQQYF

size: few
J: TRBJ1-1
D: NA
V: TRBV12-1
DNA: TGTGCCAGCAGCTTGAGGTACACTGAAGCTTTCTTT
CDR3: CASSLRYTEAFF

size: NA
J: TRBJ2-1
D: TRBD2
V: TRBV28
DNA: TGTGCCAGCAGACTAGCGGGTCTTCCCTCCTACAATGAGCAGTTCTTC
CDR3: CASRLAGLPSYNEQFF

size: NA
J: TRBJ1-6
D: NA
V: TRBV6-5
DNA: TGTGCCAGCAGTTTCACAGGGAGCAATTCACCCCTCCACTTT
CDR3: CASSFTGSNSPLHF

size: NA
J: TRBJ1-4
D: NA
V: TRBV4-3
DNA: TGCGCCAGCAGCCAAGCTGGCTCTAGAGGGACTAATGAAAAACTGTTTTTT
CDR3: CASSQAGSRGTNEKLFF

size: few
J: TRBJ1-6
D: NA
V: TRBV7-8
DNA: TGTGCCAGCAGCTTAGTGGGGCCAGTGGGGTCGATGAATTCACCCCTCCACTTT
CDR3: CASSLVGPVGSMNSPLHF

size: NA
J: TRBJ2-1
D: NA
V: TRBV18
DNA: TGTGCCAGCTCACCGCAAACAAGTGAGCAGTTCTTC
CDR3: CASSPQTSEQFF

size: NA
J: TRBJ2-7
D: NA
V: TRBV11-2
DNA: TGTGCCAGCAGCTACCCGGGCGAGCAGTACTTC
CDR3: CASSYPGEQYF

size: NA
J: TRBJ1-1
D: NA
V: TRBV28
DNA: TGTGCCAGCAGTTTAGGGGGTCAGGGGTCCCATGAAGCTTTCTTT
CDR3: CASSLGGQGSHEAFF

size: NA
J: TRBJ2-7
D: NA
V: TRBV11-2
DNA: TGTGCCAGCAGTACTGGAGGCGAGCAGTACTTC
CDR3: CASSTGGEQYF

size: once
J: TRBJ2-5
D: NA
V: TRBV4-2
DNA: TGTGCCAGCAGCCAAGGCAGGGTAGTAGAGACCCAGTACTTC
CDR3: CASSQGRVVETQYF